This T cell receptor beta chain was profiled in a study of PD-1 blockade in classical Hodgkin lymphoma. At the level of the study: Nivolumab dosing for patients was 3 mg/kg, administered intravenously every 2 weeks.

Assay used: immunoSEQ multiplex PCR; TCRdb lists only in-frame clones, some missing. The table has 30,000 to 40,000 clones, about 93% seen once; the top ten hold 0.25% to 0.35%. Germline V gene sequence: CDR1 MNHEY, CDR2 SMNVEV (reference sequence). This CDR3 comprises 14 residues. V was clipped by 3 bases and J by 10 bases; unmatched bases: 6. As for time point: cycle 4 day 1 (C4D1), after around six weeks of nivolumab. Each patient relapsed following autologous stem cell transplantation, and prior brentuximab vedotin exposure differed. Magnetic negative selection served to purify CD4+ T cells out of PBMCs that had been thawed. Responses achieved at best were complete response, partial response or progressive disease.

The receptor's source is a human donor with classical Hodgkin lymphoma. This rearrangement joins TRBV27 to TRBJ2-1; 10 bases map to TRBD2. This sample comprised CD4+ T cells from blood, obtained before the fourth cycle of nivolumab. The CDR3 nucleotides are TGTGCCAGCAGTTTCCAGCGGGAGGGCCAGGAGCAGTTCTTC. This encodes CASSFQREGQEQFF.